A selection of T cell receptor beta chains follows, all from one sample in a study of shared clonotypes between healthy human individuals. TCRdb's copy holds only in-frame clones and misses some; the assay was immunoSEQ multiplex PCR. The repertoire has 1.4 million to 1.5 million clones, around 97% of them found once; the top ten carry more than 0.9%. Sequencing input: naive CD4+ T cells sorted from blood. The origin of the receptors is a man under 40 in good health. Each CDR3 is given with its conserved first and last residue. The D gene is left open where the match is weak. Part of the rows lack a size; the others show once, few, many or a class for expanded clones.

abundance,j_gene,v_gene,d_gene,CDR3nt,CDR3aa
NA,TRBJ2-7,TRBV5-1,TRBD2,TGCGCCAGCAGCTTGCTAGCGGGAGGGGCAACACTCTACGAGCAGTACTTC,CASSLLAGGATLYEQYF
NA,TRBJ2-7,TRBV28,NA,TGTGCCAGCAGTTTCTCTTTCTACGAGCAGTACTTC,CASSFSFYEQYF
NA,TRBJ1-4,TRBV6-6,NA,TGTGCCAGCAGTGCAAGGGTTAATAATGAAAAACTGTTTTTT,CASSARVNNEKLFF
NA,TRBJ2-3,TRBV5-4,NA,TGTGCCAGCAGCTTTACAGCAGATACGCAGTATTTT,CASSFTADTQYF
NA,TRBJ1-1,TRBV9,NA,TGTGCCAGCAGCCTAGCCCTAGACACTGAAGCTTTCTTT,CASSLALDTEAFF
NA,TRBJ2-1,TRBV15,TRBD2,TGTGCCACCAGCAGAGCGGGAGGTTACAATGAGCAGTTCTTC,CATSRAGGYNEQFF
NA,TRBJ2-1,TRBV11-2,NA,TGTGCCAGCAGTCCTGACTATAGCCGAGCCTACAATGAGCAGTTCTTC,CASSPDYSRAYNEQFF
NA,TRBJ2-7,TRBV11-2,NA,TGTGCCAGTAGAATATGGGGCCGGGAGACCTCCCCTGCTTGGCAGTACTTC,CASRIWGRETSPAWQYF
NA,TRBJ2-5,TRBV23-1,TRBD1,TGCGCCAGCAGTCCTGGGACAGGGAAGACCCAGTACTTC,CASSPGTGKTQYF
once,TRBJ1-1,TRBV19,NA,TGTGCCAGTAGTATAGAGGCGGCGCTCCCCAAAGTAGCTGAAGCTTTCTTT,CASSIEAALPKVAEAFF
NA,TRBJ1-2,TRBV5-6,NA,TGTGCCAGCAGCCCAGGTAACGTTGGCTATGGCTACACCTTC,CASSPGNVGYGYTF
NA,TRBJ1-5,TRBV7-9,TRBD1,TGTGCCAGCAGCTTTTATACAGGGGACGGTCATCAGCCCCAGCATTTT,CASSFYTGDGHQPQHF
NA,TRBJ2-2,TRBV5-1,NA,TGCGCCAGCAGCTCGAGGACGAACACCGGGGAGCTGTTTTTT,CASSSRTNTGELFF
NA,TRBJ1-5,TRBV7-9,NA,TGTGCCAGCAGCTCTCCGGGACCGATCTATAGCAATCAGCCCCAGCATTTT,CASSSPGPIYSNQPQHF
NA,TRBJ2-1,TRBV7-8,NA,TGTGCCAGCAGCTTTGGGCAGAACTACAATGAGCAGTTCTTC,CASSFGQNYNEQFF
NA,TRBJ2-5,TRBV27,NA,TGTGCCAGCAGTTCTAGCTTAGAAGAGACCCAGTACTTC,CASSSSLEETQYF
NA,TRBJ2-1,TRBV27,TRBD2,TGTGCCAGCAGCTCCGGGAGGGGATTACGCTCCTACAATGAGCAGTTCTTC,CASSSGRGLRSYNEQFF
NA,TRBJ2-7,TRBV29-1,TRBD2,TGCAGCGCTGCGGGACTATCGGGCGAGCAGTACTTC,CSAAGLSGEQYF
NA,TRBJ2-1,TRBV14,TRBD2,TGTGCCAGCAGCCACGTACATTGGACTAGCGGAGGCGGTGAGCAGTTCTTC,CASSHVHWTSGGGEQFF
NA,TRBJ2-1,TRBV18,NA,TGTGCCAGCTCACGTCCCGAGAATGAGCAGTTCTTC,CASSRPENEQFF
NA,TRBJ2-7,TRBV14,TRBD1,TGTGCCAGCAGCCCCCACACAGGGGTCGTCTACGAGCAGTACTTC,CASSPHTGVVYEQYF
NA,TRBJ2-6,TRBV18,NA,TGTGCCAGCTCACCACTGGCCGGACCTCTACTCTCTGGGGCCAACGTCCTGACTTTC,CASSPLAGPLLSGANVLTF
NA,TRBJ2-1,TRBV28,NA,TGTGCCAGCAGTTTCTCCAGGTCTAATGAGCAGTTCTTC,CASSFSRSNEQFF
NA,TRBJ1-2,TRBV28,NA,TGTGCCAGCAGAAACGGGGGCGCCGGTGGCTACACCTTC,CASRNGGAGGYTF
NA,TRBJ2-2,TRBV5-1,NA,TGCGCCAGCAGCTTGGCCTGGGGCACCGGGGAGCTGTTTTTT,CASSLAWGTGELFF
NA,TRBJ2-7,TRBV2,NA,TGTGCCAGCAGTGGGATCGGCGAGCAGTACTTC,CASSGIGEQYF
once,TRBJ1-4,TRBV28,NA,TGTGCCAGCAGTTCGCCTGGACGGGAAAAACTGTTTTTT,CASSSPGREKLFF
NA,TRBJ1-2,TRBV13,NA,TGTGCCAGCAGCTTAAGGGAGCTTCAGAGCTATGGCTACACCTTC,CASSLRELQSYGYTF
NA,TRBJ2-5,TRBV6-1,TRBD2,TGTGCCAGCAGCGACGGGACTAGCGGGGAGACCCAGTACTTC,CASSDGTSGETQYF